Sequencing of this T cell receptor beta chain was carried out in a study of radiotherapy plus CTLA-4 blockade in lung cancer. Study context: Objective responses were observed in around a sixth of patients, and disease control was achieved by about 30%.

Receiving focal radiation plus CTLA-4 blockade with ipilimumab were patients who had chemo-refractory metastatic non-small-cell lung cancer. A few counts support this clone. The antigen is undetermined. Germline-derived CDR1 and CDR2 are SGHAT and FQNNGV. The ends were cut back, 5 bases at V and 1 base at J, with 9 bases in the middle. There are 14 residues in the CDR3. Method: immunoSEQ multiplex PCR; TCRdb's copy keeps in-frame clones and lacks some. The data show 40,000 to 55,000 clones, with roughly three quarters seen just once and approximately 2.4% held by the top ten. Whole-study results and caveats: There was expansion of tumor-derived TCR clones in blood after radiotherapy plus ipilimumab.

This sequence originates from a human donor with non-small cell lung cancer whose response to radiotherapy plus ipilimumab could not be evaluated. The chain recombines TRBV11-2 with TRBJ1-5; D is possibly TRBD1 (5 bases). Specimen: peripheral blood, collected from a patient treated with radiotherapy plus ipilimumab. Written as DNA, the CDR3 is TGTGCCAGCAGCCGGGCAGGGAGCAATCAGCCCCAGCATTTT. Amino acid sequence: CASSRAGSNQPQHF.